This TCR beta chain was sequenced for a study of T cell responses to AZD1222 COVID-19 vaccine. Overall study findings and caveats: CD4 TCRs linked to vaccination spanned spike, dominating at 160-218 and 743-854. Reportedly, close to half of spike-specific TCRs are directed against unmutated variant regions. Baseline seropositivity occurred in only six AZD1222 recipients. A mostly white British donor set with more females was recruited, and clonal diversity was possibly underestimated.

Points on this clone: The target antigen is unknown.

Clones were sequenced by immunoSEQ multiplex PCR, and TCRdb holds only the in-frame ones, with some missing. The sample has around 160,000 clones, 90% to 95% seen once. Sequenced here: peripheral blood, sampled on day 0 of MenACWY control vaccination. This TCR came from an adult in good health.

Here the CDR3 reads CASSLATSGSRNEQFF. For the CDR3, the DNA is TGTGCCAGCAGCTTAGCCACTAGCGGGAGTCGCAATGAGCAGTTCTTC. The V and J genes are TRBV7-6 and TRBJ2-1; 11 bases map to TRBD2. This CDR3 spans 16 amino acids. V trimming: 0 bases; J trimming: 6 bases; junction bases outside the gene matches: 4. Germline V gene data show CDR1 as SGHVS and CDR2 as FNYEAQ. The full variable domain, its missing parts supplied by reference TRBV7-6 and TRBJ2-1, is GAGVSQSPRYKVTKRGQDVALRCDPISGHVSLYWYRQALGQGPEFLTYFNYEAQQDKSGLPNDRFSAERPEGSISTLTIQRTEQRDSAMYRCASSLATSGSRNEQFFGPGTRLTVL.